A selection of T cell receptor beta chains follows, all from one sample in a study of Ad26.COV2.S vaccination and SARS-CoV-2 variants. Here immunoSEQ multiplex PCR was the method, and the copy in TCRdb shows in-frame clones only, minus some. The data hold roughly 270,000 clones, with 70% to 90% observed a single time. The material was peripheral blood, obtained in a trial of Ad26.COV2.S vaccine versus placebo. These receptors all stem from a person between 18 and 60 years old who received the Ad26.COV2.S COVID-19 vaccine or a placebo. Each CDR3 is given without its conserved first and last residue. Clone size appears in some rows only: once, few, many, or a class for an expanded clone.

J,V,size,CDR3
TRBJ1-2,TRBV6-1,.,ASSEGLYGYT
TRBJ1-1,TRBV27,.,ASSLTPPGPKGTEAF
TRBJ2-3,TRBV7-8,.,ASSLGGALWQY
TRBJ1-1,TRBV7-9,once,ASSLEPGATEAF
TRBJ1-3,TRBV6-5,few,ASRQVSGNTIY
TRBJ2-7,TRBV5-1,.,ASSPYPSGRGSYEQY
TRBJ2-1,TRBV6-5,.,ASSYTDRGEQF
TRBJ1-1,TRBV28,.,ASSSTGMNTEAF
TRBJ1-5,TRBV19,.,ASSTRQRLRYSNQPQH
TRBJ2-5,TRBV5-4,.,ASSTPGRRETQY
TRBJ1-1,TRBV6-5,.,ASSLNTGTEAF
TRBJ1-1,TRBV18,.,ASSTGVDTEAF
TRBJ1-1,TRBV7-9,.,ASSPFIGGSEAF
TRBJ2-7,TRBV18,.,ASSPPGQVNYEQY
TRBJ1-2,TRBV18,.,ASSPSPGTAPYGYT
TRBJ2-7,TRBV6-5,.,ASALQGLSYEQY
TRBJ2-7,TRBV27,.,ASSLGGESYEQY
TRBJ2-7,TRBV7-9,.,ASSLDQTSYEQY
TRBJ2-6,TRBV5-1,.,ASREYSGANVLT
TRBJ1-4,TRBV3-1/TRBV3-2,.,ASSQGGKRGEKLF
TRBJ2-2,TRBV11-2,.,ASSLSVTNTGELF
TRBJ2-7,TRBV30,.,AWSVGGEQY
TRBJ1-2,TRBV4-2,few,ASSQGLGGPNYGYT
TRBJ1-1,TRBV3-1/TRBV3-2,.,ASSQAIGEAF
TRBJ1-4,TRBV5-1,.,ASRLRETTNEKLF
TRBJ1-2,TRBV30,.,AWSQGLGKGYT
TRBJ2-6,TRBV2,.,ASSGRQGAFLT
TRBJ1-2,TRBV20-1,.,SASTARWGYT
TRBJ2-7,TRBV12-5,.,ASGLATYEQY
TRBJ2-5,TRBV5-1,.,ASSSRGETQY
TRBJ1-2,TRBV9,.,ASSVGGSPNYGYT
TRBJ1-2,TRBV5-1,.,ASSRAQFDNYGYT
TRBJ1-2,TRBV28,.,ASSFFSGGGTGT
TRBJ2-5,TRBV7-9,.,ASSLGAAQETQY
TRBJ1-5,TRBV4-3,once,ASSQAFDRPGPQH
TRBJ2-6,TRBV27,.,ASSLSTGYGGSIGANVLT
TRBJ1-2,TRBV20-1,.,SASWPGNGYT
TRBJ2-1,TRBV4-2,once,ASSQESGYNEQF
TRBJ1-1,TRBV7-9,.,ASSPTAENTEAF
TRBJ1-5,TRBV19,.,ASSHTGVGQPQH
TRBJ2-3,TRBV4-1,.,ASSPWGDRGTQY
TRBJ1-2,TRBV27,few,ASSLSSRWAGYT
TRBJ2-4,TRBV18,.,ASSPDSSNIQY
TRBJ1-1,TRBV7-6,.,ASSLWEGDTEAF
TRBJ2-7,TRBV6-5,.,ASAGTAYEQY
TRBJ2-1,TRBV12-5,.,ASGLVRVAGGLGNEQF
TRBJ2-7,TRBV7-2,.,ASERPGVPYEQY
TRBJ1-3,TRBV5-6,few,ASSSQTSGNTIY
TRBJ2-7,TRBV6-5,.,ASNGFSYEQY
TRBJ2-2,TRBV6-6,once,ASRRLAGGPRLSTGELF
TRBJ2-7,TRBV27,few,ASSFGLANYEQY